Here is one TCR beta chain with its context. This study enrolled people aged 18 to 89 from about two dozen US geographic areas. Within 2 weeks before study entry, exposed participants met a COVID-19 case. Germline CDR1 and CDR2: ENHRY and SYGVKD. The CDR3 runs to 16 residues. V lost 4 bases, J lost 2 bases, and 16 bases lay in between. This sample was taken from a study of blood T cell repertoires in COVID-19. In the original analysis: From reference gene primer amplification, estimates of nucleated cell counts were derived. Here immunoSEQ multiplex PCR was the method, and the copy in TCRdb shows in-frame clones only, minus some. D and trimming come from the DNA, and the V and J calls and clone size come from that table. This repertoire shows over 200,000 clones, about 90% found once; its top ten account for about 15%.

The material sequenced was PBMCs or T cells enriched from blood (not recorded which). This chain links TRBV10-3 with TRBJ2-3; D may be TRBD1 (5 bases). This sequence originates from a man younger than 45 who had been exposed to COVID-19. DNA of the CDR3: TGTGCCATCAGTGTGCTTCTTGGGGCGAACACAGATACGCAGTATTTT. Its protein product is CAISVLLGANTDTQYF.